The 23 T cell receptor beta chains presented below share a single source sample, sequenced in a study of T cell responses to AZD1222 COVID-19 vaccine. Clones were sequenced by immunoSEQ multiplex PCR, and TCRdb holds only the in-frame ones, with some missing. Of about 95,000 clones in the sample, about 88% are singletons; the top ten hold around 3.5%. The sequences come from peripheral blood, collected on day 0 of AZD1222 vaccination. These receptors all come from an adult in good health.

This clone was seen only once. This sequence joins TRBV4-1 and TRBJ2-7; 7 bases are a match to TRBD2. The CDR3 spans 15 residues. Trimming took 4 bases from V and 2 from J; bases not matched to a gene: 8. In germline, CDR1 is MGHRA, CDR2 YSYEKL. CDR3 sequence reads: CASSPHGGGTYEQYF. Here the CDR3 DNA reads TGCGCCAGCAGCCCTCATGGGGGGGGAACCTACGAGCAGTACTTC.

J is TRBJ1-1 and V is TRBV10-2; D is undetermined. Germline V lookup: CDR1 WSHSY, CDR2 SAAADI. Deletions cut 0 bases from V and 3 bases from J, with 11 bases between. The CDR3 spans 15 residues. The CDR3 DNA reads as TGCGCCAGCAGTGAGTCGTATAACGGACACACTGAAGCTTTCTTT. Protein sequence: CASSESYNGHTEAFF.

This clone was seen only a few times. The chain has TRBV3-1 (or the pseudogene TRBV3-2) and TRBJ1-3; no clear D. V was clipped by 4 bases and J by 0 bases, with 7 bases between them. Per germline, CDR1 LGHDT and CDR2 YNNKEL (reference sequence). The CDR3 spans 14 residues. The CDR3 DNA reads as TGTGCCAGCAGCCCAGTTGTCTCTGGAAACACCATATATTTT. Amino acids: CASSPVVSGNTIYF.

This clone is a singleton in its sample. This sequence joins TRBV10-3 and TRBJ1-3, with TRBD1 identical over 9 bases. This CDR3 region has 12 residues. Trimming at V came to 11 bases and at J to 6 bases, leaving 5 bases not matched to a gene. CDR1 and CDR2 from the germline V gene are ENHRY and SYGVKD. CDR3 sequence reads: CASGDRENTIYF. CDR3 nucleotide sequence: TGTGCCTCTGGGGACAGGGAAAACACCATATATTTT.

This sequence joins TRBV4-3 and TRBJ1-5; the D is unclear. The ends were cut back, 0 bases at V and 5 bases at J, with 17 bases in the middle. CDR3 length: 17 residues. Germline assignment: CDR1 LGHNA and CDR2 YSLEER. CDR3 nucleotide sequence: TGCGCCAGCAGCCAAGATGTAGCGGGGATCCGCGATCAGCCCCAGCATTTT. The encoded protein is CASSQDVAGIRDQPQHF.

The chain employs TRBV5-5 and TRBJ1-5, with D tentatively TRBD1 (6 bases). V was cut by 4 bases and J by 2 bases, with 10 bases left in between. Germline CDR1 is SGHKS and CDR2 is YYEKEE (reference sequence). The CDR3 runs 14 residues. The CDR3 loop reads CASSTPGGNQPQHF. In DNA, the CDR3 is TGTGCCAGCAGCACCCCAGGGGGCAATCAGCCCCAGCATTTT.

The chain employs TRBV10-1 and TRBJ2-5; TRBD2 aligns across 7 bases. The CDR3 loop spans 13 amino acids. V shed 4 bases, J shed 7 bases, and the junction held 6 bases outside the gene matches. The V gene's germline CDR1 is WNHNN and CDR2 SYGVQD (reference sequence). The CDR3, as DNA: TGCGCCAGCAGTGTGGGCCTAGCGGCGACCCAGTACTTC. Translating gives CASSVGLAATQYF.

CDR3 region: CASSPTAGGQETQYF. The CDR3 bases are TGTGCCAGCAGCCCAACAGCGGGGGGGCAGGAGACCCAGTACTTC. J is TRBJ2-5 and V is TRBV6-4; the match to TRBD2 covers 10 bases. J lost 5 bases, V lost 6 bases, and 9 bases had no gene match. CDR3 length: 15 residues. Germline assignment: CDR1 MRHNA and CDR2 SNTAGT.

There are a few counts of this clone. The chain combines TRBV7-2 with TRBJ2-7, with TRBD1 as a possible D gene (6 bases). This CDR3 comprises 16 residues. In germline, CDR1 is SGHTA, CDR2 FQGNSA. V was pared by 4 bases and J by 0 bases, with 16 bases between. Here the CDR3 DNA reads TGTGCCAGCAGCTCAGGCAAAAGGGGGAGCTCCTACGAGCAGTACTTC. Translating it yields CASSSGKRGSSYEQYF. Full variable domain (missing parts from reference TRBV7-2 and TRBJ2-7): GAGVSQSPSNKVTEKGKDVELRCDPISGHTALYWYRQSLGQGLEFLIYFQGNSAPDKSGLPSDRFSAERTGGSVSTLTIQRTQQEDSAVYLCASSSGKRGSSYEQYFGPGTRLTVT.

The chain employs TRBV9 and TRBJ1-1, with D tentatively TRBD1 (5 bases). The V gene's germline CDR1 is SGDLS and CDR2 YYNGEE. The CDR3 runs 13 residues. V was cut by 2 bases and J by 3 bases, with 8 bases left in between. The CDR3 reads CASSVDSYTEAFF. The CDR3 region has the DNA TGTGCCAGCAGCGTTGACAGTTACACTGAAGCTTTCTTT.

This chain links TRBV9 with TRBJ1-1; no definite D call. V lost 3 bases, J lost 0 bases, and 6 bases lay in between. The CDR3 length is 13 residues. In germline, CDR1 is SGDLS, CDR2 YYNGEE. CDR3: CASSGGMNTEAFF. CDR3 coding DNA: TGTGCCAGCAGCGGAGGGATGAACACTGAAGCTTTCTTT.

This clone was seen only a few times. The CDR3 region is CSVGWHEAFF. The CDR3 nucleotides read TGCAGCGTTGGATGGCATGAAGCTTTCTTT. The J gene is TRBJ1-1, the V gene TRBV29-1, with D uncertain. CDR3 length: 10 amino acids. V was cut by 4 bases and J by 7 bases, with 7 bases left in between. Looked up from germline, CDR1 is SQVTM and CDR2 is ANQGSEA.

The chain is built from TRBV6-6 and TRBJ1-5, with D possibly TRBD1 on 5 matching bases. Trimming took 7 bases from V and 0 from J, leaving 16 bases between them. The CDR3 runs 16 residues. Germline values: CDR1 MNHNY, CDR2 SVGAGI (reference sequence). The CDR3 protein is CASTLGVFNSNQPQHF. CDR3 sequence (DNA): TGTGCCAGCACCTTGGGGGTCTTTAATAGCAATCAGCCCCAGCATTTT.

The DNA for the CDR3 is TGTGCCAGCACAGGACTAGCGGGGGGGACCGGGGAGCTGTTTTTT. Encoded protein: CASTGLAGGTGELFF. The rearrangement links TRBV6-5 to TRBJ2-2; TRBD2 aligns across 15 bases. After removal of 7 bases from V and 5 bases from J, the junction contained 2 bases not matched to a gene. Germline loops: CDR1 MNHEY, CDR2 SVGAGI. This CDR3 comprises 15 residues.

This chain uses TRBV6-5 with TRBJ1-2; possible D gene TRBD1, 5 bases. Per germline, CDR1 MNHEY and CDR2 SVGAGI. This CDR3 spans 13 amino acids. The germline V and J ends were trimmed by 8 bases and 2 bases, with 12 bases remaining between them. DNA for the CDR3: TGTGCCAGCCGGGGGGGGATCAACTATGGCTACACCTTC. This gives the protein CASRGGINYGYTF.

V and J are TRBV7-8 and TRBJ1-4; possible D gene TRBD1, 6 bases. Germline V gene sequence: CDR1 SGHVS, CDR2 FQNEAQ. The CDR3 totals 15 residues. V was shortened by 1 base and J by 4 bases, with 10 bases between the two germline ends. The CDR3 sequence is CASSLERGSNEKLFF. The CDR3 DNA reads TGTGCCAGCAGCTTAGAGAGGGGGAGTAATGAAAAACTGTTTTTT. Using reference TRBV7-8 and TRBJ1-4 for the parts outside the CDR3, the full variable domain is GAGVSQSPRYKVAKRGQDVALRCDPISGHVSLFWYQQALGQGPEFLTYFQNEAQLDKSGLPSDRFFAERPEGSVSTLKIQRTQQEDSAVYLCASSLERGSNEKLFFGSGTQLSVL.

V and J are TRBV19 and TRBJ2-3; tentative D call: TRBD2 (6 bases). This CDR3 spans 15 amino acids. CDR1 and CDR2 from the germline V gene are LNHDA and SQIVND (reference sequence). The V gene lost 5 bases and the J gene lost 1 base, with 13 bases spanning the gap. The CDR3 region is CASSRTKSGTDTQYF. The CDR3 coding sequence is TGTGCCAGTAGTCGGACTAAGTCGGGCACAGATACGCAGTATTTT.

The V gene is TRBV21-1, the J gene TRBJ2-5; the DNA was not compared with TRBD2, the D call given in the table. TRBV21-1 constitutes a pseudogene. The CDR3 length is 17 residues. CDR3 in amino acids: CASSPPGTRGSQETQYF. CDR3 in DNA: TGTGCCAGCAGCCCACCCGGGACTAGAGGTTCCCAAGAGACCCAGTACTTC.

This chain uses TRBV5-1 with TRBJ1-4; D is perhaps TRBD1 (5 bases). CDR3 length: 14 residues. CDR1 and CDR2 from the germline V gene are SGHRS and YFSETQ. Deletions cut 5 bases from V and 8 bases from J, with 16 bases between. CDR3 DNA: TGCGCCAGCAGGAAGACAGCCGAAGGGGAAAAACTGTTTTTT. Translation: CASRKTAEGEKLFF.

The chain has TRBV5-8 and TRBJ1-5, with D hard to call. The CDR3 spans 13 residues. CDR1 is SGHTS, CDR2 YDEGEE, per germline. With 1 base removed from V and 4 bases from J, the gap between germline ends came to 6 bases. The CDR3 loop is CASSLWSNQPQHF. In nucleotides, the CDR3 is TGTGCCAGCAGCTTGTGGTCAAATCAGCCCCAGCATTTT.

CDR3 loop: CASSLAASYNEQFF. In nucleotides, the CDR3 is TGTGCCAGCAGCTTGGCCGCCAGTTACAATGAGCAGTTCTTC. The chain employs TRBV5-4 and TRBJ2-1, with D hard to call. The V end was cut by 0 bases, the J end by 4 bases, with 8 bases between. The CDR3 contains 14 residues. Germline V gene sequence: CDR1 SGHNT, CDR2 YYREEE (reference sequence).

In this sample, this clone turned up once. The chain carries TRBV3-1 (or the pseudogene TRBV3-2) and TRBJ2-2, with D hard to call. Germline-derived CDR1 and CDR2 are LGHDT and YNNKEL (reference sequence). This CDR3 has 16 amino acids. The ends were cut back, 5 bases at V and 5 bases at J, with 18 bases in the middle. The CDR3 loop reads CASSALNSGLTGELFF. CDR3 DNA: TGTGCCAGCAGCGCGTTGAATTCAGGCTTGACCGGGGAGCTGTTTTTT.

This clone came up once. V gene TRBV4-1 combines with J gene TRBJ1-1; no clear D gene. The CDR3 sequence is 13 residues long. Germline CDR1 and CDR2: MGHRA and YSYEKL. The V and J ends lost 4 bases and 3 bases respectively, with 9 bases between them. The CDR3 DNA reads TGCGCCAGCAGCCTTGGAAGAGACACTGAAGCTTTCTTT. This encodes CASSLGRDTEAFF.